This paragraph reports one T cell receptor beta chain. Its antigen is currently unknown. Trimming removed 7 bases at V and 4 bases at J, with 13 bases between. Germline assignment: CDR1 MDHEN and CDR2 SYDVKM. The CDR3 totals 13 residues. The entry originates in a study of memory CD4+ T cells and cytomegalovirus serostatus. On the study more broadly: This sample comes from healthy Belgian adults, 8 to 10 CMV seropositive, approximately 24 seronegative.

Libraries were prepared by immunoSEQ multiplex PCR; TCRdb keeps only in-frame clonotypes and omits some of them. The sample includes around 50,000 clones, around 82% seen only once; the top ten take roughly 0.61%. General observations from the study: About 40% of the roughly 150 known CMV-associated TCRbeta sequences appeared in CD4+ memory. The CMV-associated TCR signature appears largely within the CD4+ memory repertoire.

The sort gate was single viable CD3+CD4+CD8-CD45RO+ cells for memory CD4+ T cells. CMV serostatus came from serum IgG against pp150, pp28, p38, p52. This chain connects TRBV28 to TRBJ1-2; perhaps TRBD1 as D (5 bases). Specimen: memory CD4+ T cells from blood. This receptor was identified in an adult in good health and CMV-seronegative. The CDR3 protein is CASTSGPGYGYTF. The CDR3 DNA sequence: TGTGCCAGCACCTCGGGACCTGGCTATGGCTACACCTTC.